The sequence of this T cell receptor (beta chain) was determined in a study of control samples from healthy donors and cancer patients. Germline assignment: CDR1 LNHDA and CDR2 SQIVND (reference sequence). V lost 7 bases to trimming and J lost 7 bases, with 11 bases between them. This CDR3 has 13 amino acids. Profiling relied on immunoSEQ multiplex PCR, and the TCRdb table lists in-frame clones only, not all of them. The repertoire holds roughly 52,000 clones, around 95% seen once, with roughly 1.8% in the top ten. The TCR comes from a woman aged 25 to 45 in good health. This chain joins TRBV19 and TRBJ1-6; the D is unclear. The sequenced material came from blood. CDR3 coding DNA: TGTGCCAGTACCTGGGAGCGGAATTCACCCCTCCACTTT. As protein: CASTWERNSPLHF.